This T cell receptor beta chain was obtained from a study of shared clonotypes between healthy human individuals. Sequenced by immunoSEQ multiplex PCR; TCRdb stores in-frame clones only, minus some. The sample includes approximately 2,300,000 clones, 80% to 95% seen only once; the top ten take around 0.35%. The CDR3 is made up of 16 amino acids, end residues included. Per the germline V gene, CDR1 is SGHVS and CDR2 is FQNEAQ. A remark on this clone: No DNA is shown, since the ends of the CDR3 on it are uncertain; the CDR3 is the one TCRdb lists.

The sequence came from a man aged 18 to 29 in good health. Some clones in this sample may be carry-over from other donors' samples. The chain links TRBV7-8 to TRBJ2-2; TRBD1 is the table's D call and was not checked against the DNA. Specimen: naive CD4+ T cells from PBMCs. Subset noted: CD45RA+ positively selected. The CDR3 sequence is CASILGAPGYTGELFF.